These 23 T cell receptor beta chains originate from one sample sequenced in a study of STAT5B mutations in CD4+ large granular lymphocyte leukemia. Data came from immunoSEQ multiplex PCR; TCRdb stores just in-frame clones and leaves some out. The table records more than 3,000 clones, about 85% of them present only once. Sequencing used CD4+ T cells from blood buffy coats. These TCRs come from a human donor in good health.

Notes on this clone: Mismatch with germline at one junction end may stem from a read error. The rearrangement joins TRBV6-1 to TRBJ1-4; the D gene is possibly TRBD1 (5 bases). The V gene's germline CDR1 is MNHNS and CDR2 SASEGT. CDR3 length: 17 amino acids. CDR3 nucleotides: TGTGCCAGCAGTGGGGATGATGTTAGGGTAGGGGCTGAAAAACTGCTTTTT. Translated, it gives CASSGDDVRVGAEKLLF.

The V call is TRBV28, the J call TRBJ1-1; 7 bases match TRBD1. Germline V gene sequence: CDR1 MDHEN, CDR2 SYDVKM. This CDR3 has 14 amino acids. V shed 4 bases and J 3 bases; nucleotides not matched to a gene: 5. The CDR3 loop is CASSSRDSYTEAFF. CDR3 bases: TGTGCCAGCAGTTCCCGGGACAGTTACACTGAAGCTTTCTTT.

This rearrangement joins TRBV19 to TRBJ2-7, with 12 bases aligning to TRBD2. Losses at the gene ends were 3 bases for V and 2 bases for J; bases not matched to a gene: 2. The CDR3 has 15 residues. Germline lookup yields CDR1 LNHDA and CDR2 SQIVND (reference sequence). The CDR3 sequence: CASSMGLAGPYEQYF. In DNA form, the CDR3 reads TGTGCCAGTAGTATGGGACTAGCGGGCCCCTACGAGCAGTACTTC.

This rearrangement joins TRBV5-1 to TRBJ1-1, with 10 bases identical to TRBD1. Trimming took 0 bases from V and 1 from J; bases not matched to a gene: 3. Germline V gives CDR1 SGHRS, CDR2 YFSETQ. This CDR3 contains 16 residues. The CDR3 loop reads CASSLVRTGGNTEAFF. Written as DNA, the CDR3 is TGCGCCAGCAGCTTGGTCCGGACAGGGGGGAACACTGAAGCTTTCTTT.

The CDR3 DNA reads as TGTGCCAGCAGGCAAGCGGGAGACTACAATGAGCAGTTCTTC. It codes for CASRQAGDYNEQFF. The V and J genes are TRBV28 and TRBJ2-1, with 8 positions matching TRBD2. The CDR3 covers 14 residues. The V segment lost 6 bases and the J segment 3 bases; nucleotides outside the gene matches: 4. CDR1 MDHEN and CDR2 SYDVKM come from the germline V gene. Full variable domain (outside the CDR3, taken from reference TRBV28 and TRBJ2-1): DVKVTQSSRYLVKRTGEKVFLECVQDMDHENMFWYRQDPGLGLRLIYFSYDVKMKEKGDIPEGYSVSREKKERFSLILESASTNQTSMYLCASRQAGDYNEQFFGPGTRLTVL.

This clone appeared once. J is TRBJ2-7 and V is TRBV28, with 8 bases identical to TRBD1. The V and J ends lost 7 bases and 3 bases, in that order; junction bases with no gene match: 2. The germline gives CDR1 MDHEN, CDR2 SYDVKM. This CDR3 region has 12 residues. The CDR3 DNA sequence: TGTGCCAGCACGGACAGGGACTACGAGCAGTACTTC. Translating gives CASTDRDYEQYF.

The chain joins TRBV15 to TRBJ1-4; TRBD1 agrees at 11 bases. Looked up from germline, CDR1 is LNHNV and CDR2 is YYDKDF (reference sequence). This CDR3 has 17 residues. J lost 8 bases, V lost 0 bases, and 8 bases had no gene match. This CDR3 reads CATSRDPGQGGVEKLFF. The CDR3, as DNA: TGTGCCACCAGCAGAGATCCGGGACAGGGGGGAGTGGAAAAACTGTTTTTT.

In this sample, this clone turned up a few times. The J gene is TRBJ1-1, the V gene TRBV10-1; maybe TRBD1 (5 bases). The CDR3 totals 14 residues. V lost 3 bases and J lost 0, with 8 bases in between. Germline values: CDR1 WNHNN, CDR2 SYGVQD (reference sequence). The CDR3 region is CASSDPGLNTEAFF. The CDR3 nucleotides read TGCGCCAGCAGTGACCCGGGACTGAACACTGAAGCTTTCTTT.

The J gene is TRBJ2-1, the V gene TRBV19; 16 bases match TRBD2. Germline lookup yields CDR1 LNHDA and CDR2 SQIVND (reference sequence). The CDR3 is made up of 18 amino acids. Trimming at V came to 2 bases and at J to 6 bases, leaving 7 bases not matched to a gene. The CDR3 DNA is TGTGCCAGTAGTATATCCGGGACTAGCGGGAGGGCCATCAATGAGCAGTTCTTC. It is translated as CASSISGTSGRAINEQFF.

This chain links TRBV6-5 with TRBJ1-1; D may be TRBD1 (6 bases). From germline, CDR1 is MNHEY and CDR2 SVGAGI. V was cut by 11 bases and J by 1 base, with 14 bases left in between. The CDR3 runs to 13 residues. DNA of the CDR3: TGTGCCGCGGGGGGGGCGGAGAACACTGAAGCTTTCTTT. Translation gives CAAGGAENTEAFF.

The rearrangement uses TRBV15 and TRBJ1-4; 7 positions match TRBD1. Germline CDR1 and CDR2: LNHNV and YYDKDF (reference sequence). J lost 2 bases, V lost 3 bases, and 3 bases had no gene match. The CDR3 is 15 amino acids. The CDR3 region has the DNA TGTGCCACCAGCAGGGGGACAGTTACTAATGAAAAACTGTTTTTT. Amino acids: CATSRGTVTNEKLFF. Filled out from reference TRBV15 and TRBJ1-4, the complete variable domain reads DAMVIQNPRYQVTQFGKPVTLSCSQTLNHNVMYWYQQKSSQAPKLLFHYYDKDFNNEADTPDNFQSRRPNTSFCFLDIRSPGLGDTAMYLCATSRGTVTNEKLFFGSGTQLSVL.

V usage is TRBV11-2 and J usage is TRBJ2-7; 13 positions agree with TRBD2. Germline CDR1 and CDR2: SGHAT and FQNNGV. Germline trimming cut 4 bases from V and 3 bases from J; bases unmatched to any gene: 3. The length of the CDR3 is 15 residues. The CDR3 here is CASSYRTSGSYEQYF. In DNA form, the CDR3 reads TGTGCCAGCAGCTACAGGACTAGCGGGAGCTACGAGCAGTACTTC.

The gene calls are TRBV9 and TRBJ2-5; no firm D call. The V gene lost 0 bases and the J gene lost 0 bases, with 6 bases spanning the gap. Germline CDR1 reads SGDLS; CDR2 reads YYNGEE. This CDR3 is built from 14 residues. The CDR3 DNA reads TGTGCCAGCAGCGTAGAAGGGAACCAAGAGACCCAGTACTTC. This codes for CASSVEGNQETQYF.

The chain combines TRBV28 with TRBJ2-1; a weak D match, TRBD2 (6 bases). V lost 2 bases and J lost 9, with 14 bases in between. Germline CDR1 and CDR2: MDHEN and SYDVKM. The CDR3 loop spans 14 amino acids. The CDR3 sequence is CASSLGGRLAEQFF. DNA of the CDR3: TGTGCCAGCAGTTTAGGGGGGAGATTAGCTGAGCAGTTCTTC.

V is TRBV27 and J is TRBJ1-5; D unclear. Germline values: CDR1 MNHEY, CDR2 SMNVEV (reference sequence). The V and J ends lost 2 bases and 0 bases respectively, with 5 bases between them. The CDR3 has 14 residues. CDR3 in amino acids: CASSLGYSNQPQHF. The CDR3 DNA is TGTGCCAGCAGTTTAGGGTATAGCAATCAGCCCCAGCATTTT.

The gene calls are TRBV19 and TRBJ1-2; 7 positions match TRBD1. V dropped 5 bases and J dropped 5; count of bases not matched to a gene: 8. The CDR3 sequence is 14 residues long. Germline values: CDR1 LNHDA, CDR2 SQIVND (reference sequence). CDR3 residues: CASSLTGSGYGYTF. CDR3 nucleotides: TGTGCCAGTAGTCTGACAGGGTCGGGGTATGGCTACACCTTC.

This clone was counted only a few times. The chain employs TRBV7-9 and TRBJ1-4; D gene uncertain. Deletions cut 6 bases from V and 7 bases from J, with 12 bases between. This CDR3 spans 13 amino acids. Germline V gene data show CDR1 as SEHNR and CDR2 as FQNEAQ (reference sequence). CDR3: CASSLLEGEKLFF. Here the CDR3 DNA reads TGTGCCAGCAGTCTCCTAGAGGGTGAAAAACTGTTTTTT.

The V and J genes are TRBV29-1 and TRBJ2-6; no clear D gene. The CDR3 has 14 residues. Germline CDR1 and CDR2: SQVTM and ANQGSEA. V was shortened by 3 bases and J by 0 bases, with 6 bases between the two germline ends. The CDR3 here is CSVEPSSGANVLTF. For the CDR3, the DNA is TGCAGCGTTGAGCCAAGCTCTGGGGCCAACGTCCTGACTTTC.

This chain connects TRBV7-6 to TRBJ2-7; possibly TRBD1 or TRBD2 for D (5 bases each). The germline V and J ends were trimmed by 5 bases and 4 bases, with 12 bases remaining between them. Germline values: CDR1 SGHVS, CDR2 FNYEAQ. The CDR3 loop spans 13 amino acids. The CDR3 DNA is TGTGCCAGCAGCGGGGGTCGAGGGTACGAGCAGTACTTC. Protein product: CASSGGRGYEQYF.

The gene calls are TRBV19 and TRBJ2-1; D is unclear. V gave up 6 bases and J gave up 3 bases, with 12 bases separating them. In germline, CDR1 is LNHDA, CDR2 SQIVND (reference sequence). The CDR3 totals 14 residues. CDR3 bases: TGTGCCAGTAGGCTTTCATTAGGCTACAATGAGCAGTTCTTC. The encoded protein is CASRLSLGYNEQFF.

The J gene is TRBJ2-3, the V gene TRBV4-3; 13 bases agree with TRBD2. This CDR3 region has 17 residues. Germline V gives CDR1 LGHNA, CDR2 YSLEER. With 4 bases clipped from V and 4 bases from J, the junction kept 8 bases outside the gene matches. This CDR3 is CASSPLLAGGPADTQYF. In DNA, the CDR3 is TGCGCCAGCAGCCCCCTACTAGCGGGAGGGCCCGCAGATACGCAGTATTTT.

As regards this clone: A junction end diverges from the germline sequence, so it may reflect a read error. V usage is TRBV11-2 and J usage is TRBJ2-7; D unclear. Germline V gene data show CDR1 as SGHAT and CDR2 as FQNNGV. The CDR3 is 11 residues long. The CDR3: CASSFSTEIDF. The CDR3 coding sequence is TGTGCCAGCAGCTTTTCGACGGAGATTGACTTC. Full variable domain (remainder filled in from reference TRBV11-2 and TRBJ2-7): EAGVAQSPRYKIIEKRQSVAFWCNPISGHATLYWYQQILGQGPKLLIQFQNNGVVDDSQLPKDRFSAERLKGVDSTLKIQPAKLEDSAVYLCASSFSTEIDFGPGTRLTVT.

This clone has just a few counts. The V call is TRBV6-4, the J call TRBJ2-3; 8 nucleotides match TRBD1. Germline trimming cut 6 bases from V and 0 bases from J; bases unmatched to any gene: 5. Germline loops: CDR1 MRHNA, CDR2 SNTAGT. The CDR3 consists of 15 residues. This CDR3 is CASSQGATSTDTQYF. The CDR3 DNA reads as TGTGCCAGCAGCCAGGGGGCGACTAGCACAGATACGCAGTATTTT.